This entry lists 5 T cell receptor beta chains sequenced from one sample in a study of shared clonotypes between healthy human individuals. CD45RO-negative, CCR7-selected cells formed the naive CD8 fraction, which excluded terminally differentiated effector memory CD45RA+ cells. Here immunoSEQ multiplex PCR was the method, and the copy in TCRdb shows in-frame clones only, minus some. Of around 1,900,000 clones in the sample, around 93% were seen once. Specimen: naive CD8+ T cells from PBMCs. These receptors were collected from a man in his late teens or twenties in good health. Some clones in this sample may be carry-over from other donors' samples.

This sequence joins TRBV7-9 and TRBJ2-7; D ambiguous. Trimming took off 4 bases at V and 0 bases at J, with 13 bases between the two ends. The germline V gene has CDR1 SEHNR and CDR2 FQNEAQ (reference sequence). This CDR3 has 15 residues. The CDR3 here is CASSWIGLSSYEQYF. DNA for the CDR3: TGTGCCAGCAGCTGGATTGGGCTGAGCTCCTACGAGCAGTACTTC.

The chain joins TRBV5-4 to TRBJ2-7, with 13 bases fitting TRBD2. Losses at the gene ends were 4 bases for V and 2 bases for J; bases not matched to a gene: 3. The germline gives CDR1 SGHNT, CDR2 YYREEE (reference sequence). The CDR3 contains 15 residues. The CDR3 region has the DNA TGTGCCAGCAGCCCAGGGACTAGCGGGACCTACGAGCAGTACTTC. Its protein is CASSPGTSGTYEQYF.

The CDR3 is CASSLYAGLAAYEQYF. Written as DNA, the CDR3 is TGTGCCAGCAGTTTATACGCCGGACTAGCAGCCTACGAGCAGTACTTC. V is TRBV27 and J is TRBJ2-7, with 8 positions matching TRBD2. The CDR3 length is 16 residues. Trimming took 1 base from V and 2 from J; bases not matched to a gene: 7. Germline CDR1 reads MNHEY; CDR2 reads SMNVEV (reference sequence).

The chain uses TRBV19 and TRBJ1-5; no firm D call. The CDR3 has 15 amino acids. The ends were cut back, 0 bases at V and 5 bases at J, with 11 bases in the middle. Germline V gene sequence: CDR1 LNHDA, CDR2 SQIVND (reference sequence). DNA of the CDR3: TGTGCCAGTAGTATAGACGAAGGGAGGCATCAGCCCCAGCATTTT. It specifies CASSIDEGRHQPQHF.

The chain has TRBV4-1 and TRBJ1-5, with a possible D match to TRBD1 (5 bases). The germline CDR1 and CDR2 sequences are MGHRA and YSYEKL. The CDR3 covers 16 residues. V lost 1 base, J lost 4 bases, and 14 bases lay in between. The CDR3 sequence: CASSQVKGINNQPQHF. Here the CDR3 DNA reads TGCGCCAGCAGCCAAGTTAAGGGGATAAATAATCAGCCCCAGCATTTT.